This T cell receptor beta chain was found in a study of shared clonotypes between healthy human individuals. At the level of the study: In total, the donors were two women and a few men aged 18 to 49.

Points on this clone: The target antigen is unknown.

Broader study findings: An expected dependence of interdonor clonotype sharing on sequencing depth was noted.

The CDR3 is 15 residues long. V lost 2 bases and J lost 8, with 15 bases in between. CDR1 and CDR2 (germline): LGHNA, YNFKEQ. Some clones are missing from TCRdb's copy, which holds only in-frame ones; the method was immunoSEQ multiplex PCR. The sample carries a few hundred thousand clones, around 81% recorded once. This sequence originates from a woman between 40 and 50 years old in good health. Some clones in this sample may be carry-over from other donors' samples. The chain links TRBV4-2 to TRBJ1-4; D is ambiguous. Sequenced: PBMCs. CDR3 bases: TGTGCCAGCAGCCAAATAGCCGGACGGGGAGAAAAACTGTTTTTT. Encoded protein: CASSQIAGRGEKLFF.